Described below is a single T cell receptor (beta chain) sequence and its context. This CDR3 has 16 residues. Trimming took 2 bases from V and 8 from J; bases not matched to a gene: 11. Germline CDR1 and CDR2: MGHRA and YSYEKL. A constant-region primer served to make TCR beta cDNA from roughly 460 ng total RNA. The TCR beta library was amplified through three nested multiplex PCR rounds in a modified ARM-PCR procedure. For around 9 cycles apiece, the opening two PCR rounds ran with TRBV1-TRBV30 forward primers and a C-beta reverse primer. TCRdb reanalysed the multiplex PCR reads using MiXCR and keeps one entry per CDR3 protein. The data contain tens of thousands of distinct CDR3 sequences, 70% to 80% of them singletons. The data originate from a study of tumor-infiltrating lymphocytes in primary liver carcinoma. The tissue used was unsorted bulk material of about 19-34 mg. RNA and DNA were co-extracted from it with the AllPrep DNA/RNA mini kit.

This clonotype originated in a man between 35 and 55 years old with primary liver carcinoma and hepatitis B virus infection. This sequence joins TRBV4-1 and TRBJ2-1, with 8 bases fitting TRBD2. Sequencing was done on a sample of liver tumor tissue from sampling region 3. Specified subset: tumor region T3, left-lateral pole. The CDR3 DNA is TGCGCCAGCAGCCAATACGGGACTAGAGGTGACGATGAGCAGTTCTTC. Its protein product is CASSQYGTRGDDEQFF.